The 14 T cell receptor beta chains presented below share a single source sample, sequenced in a study of liver allograft versus peripheral blood T cells. Study at large: Comparing T cell receptor repertoires in transplanted livers with those in recipients' peripheral blood was part of the design.

TCRdb re-analysed the reads in MiXCR, keeping a single row per CDR3 protein. The data contain 9,500 to 13,000 distinct CDR3 sequences, about 25% of them singletons. Every receptor here comes from a human patient who had a liver transplant. Part of the T cell pool may stem from the graft donor.

The CDR3 DNA reads as TGTGCCAGCAGCTCTACAGGGGGGAACACTGAAGCTTTCTTT. It yields the protein CASSSTGGNTEAFF. This chain joins TRBV5-5 and TRBJ1-1, with 8 bases fitting TRBD1. This CDR3 contains 14 residues. Germline loops: CDR1 SGHKS, CDR2 YYEKEE (reference sequence). The ends lost 3 bases at V and 1 base at J; junction bases unmatched: 2. Combining the CDR3 with reference TRBV5-5 and TRBJ1-1 gives the whole variable domain DAGVTQSPTHLIKTRGQQVTLRCSPISGHKSVSWYQQVLGQGPQFIFQYYEKEERGRGNFPDRFSARQFPNYSSELNVNALLLGDSALYLCASSSTGGNTEAFFGQGTRLTVV.

By share of the sample, this clonotype is medium-sized (0.01 to 0.1%). J is TRBJ1-2 and V is TRBV18; TRBD1 is a possible D gene (5 bases). V shed 3 bases and J shed 5 bases, with 13 bases lying between them. Germline V gene sequence: CDR1 KGHSH, CDR2 LQKENI. The CDR3 covers 14 residues. CDR3 DNA: TGTGCCAGCTCACCGGATTCAGGGCGGTATGGCTACACCTTC. Its translation: CASSPDSGRYGYTF.

Judged by abundance, this clonotype is medium-sized (0.01 to 0.1%). V gene TRBV18 combines with J gene TRBJ2-7, with D perhaps TRBD1 (5 bases). Trimming left V 2 bases short and J 3 bases short, with 11 bases between. CDR3 length equals 14 residues. Germline CDR1 KGHSH, CDR2 LQKENI. CDR3: CASSPTEQDYEQYF. The CDR3, as DNA: TGTGCCAGCTCACCAACCGAACAGGACTACGAGCAGTACTTC.

This clonotype is medium-sized (0.01 to 0.1%) within its sample. The chain links TRBV27 to TRBJ1-6; 8 positions match TRBD1. The CDR3 has 14 residues. Germline V gives CDR1 MNHEY, CDR2 SMNVEV (reference sequence). Germline trimming cut 5 bases from V and 9 bases from J; bases unmatched to any gene: 6. CDR3 protein: CASSAGTGGSPLHF. The CDR3 nucleotides read TGTGCCAGCAGTGCCGGGACAGGAGGTTCACCCCTCCACTTT.

This chain connects TRBV7-2 to TRBJ2-7; D uncertain. The CDR3 runs 14 residues. Germline CDR1 and CDR2: SGHTA and FQGNSA. Trimming stripped 3 bases from V and 0 bases from J, with 9 bases between. Here the CDR3 DNA reads TGTGCCAGCAGCTTTGTGACACCCTCCTACGAGCAGTACTTC. Residues: CASSFVTPSYEQYF.

V gene TRBV20-1 combines with J gene TRBJ2-7, with D tentatively TRBD1 or TRBD2 (6 bases each). Looked up from germline, CDR1 is DFQATT and CDR2 is SNEGSKA (reference sequence). The CDR3 is 13 residues long. Trimming took 1 base from V and 3 from J, leaving 10 bases between them. DNA of the CDR3: TGCAGTGCTAGAGGGGGGGCCTTCTACGAGCAGTACTTC. Translating it yields CSARGGAFYEQYF.

By frequency in the sample, this clonotype is medium-sized. The V call is TRBV18, the J call TRBJ1-3; the match to TRBD1 covers 7 bases. This CDR3 spans 14 amino acids. Per germline, CDR1 KGHSH and CDR2 LQKENI. After removal of 8 bases from V and 0 bases from J, the junction contained 4 bases not matched to a gene. The CDR3 spells CASRDSLSGNTIYF. CDR3 coding DNA: TGTGCCAGCCGGGACAGTCTCTCTGGAAACACCATATATTTT.

This clonotype was observed a few times. This sequence joins TRBV14 and TRBJ2-1; TRBD2 agrees at 10 bases. Looked up from germline, CDR1 is SGHDN and CDR2 is FVKESK. There are 15 residues in the CDR3. Trimming at V came to 6 bases and at J to 3 bases, leaving 5 bases not matched to a gene. The CDR3 nucleotides read TGTGCCAGCAGGGCTAGCGGGAGTATCTACAATGAGCAGTTCTTC. Translation: CASRASGSIYNEQFF.

This clonotype was found a few times. This chain uses TRBV6-1 with TRBJ1-3; no reliable D call. The CDR3 totals 15 residues. V was clipped by 6 bases and J by 0 bases, with 12 bases between them. The germline V gene encodes CDR1 MNHNS and CDR2 SASEGT. The CDR3 is CASSLDRNSGNTIYF. The CDR3 coding sequence is TGTGCCAGCAGCCTAGACCGAAACTCTGGAAACACCATATATTTT.

The chain recombines TRBV30 with TRBJ1-4; weak D call: TRBD1 (6 bases). This CDR3 is built from 14 residues. Trimming stripped 8 bases from V and 7 bases from J, with 20 bases between. Germline CDR1 reads GTSNPN; CDR2 reads SVGIG (reference sequence). CDR3 bases: TGTGCCGGGGGGAGAGTGGGGGCGAGTGAAAAACTGTTTTTT. Translation: CAGGRVGASEKLFF.

This clonotype showed up many times. V usage is TRBV6-2 or TRBV6-3 and J usage is TRBJ1-2; no firm D call. Germline assignment: CDR1 MNHEY and CDR2 SVGEGT. This CDR3 is 12 amino acids long. The V end was cut by 2 bases, the J end by 4 bases, with 5 bases between. CDR3 loop: CASSYTTYGYTF. CDR3 bases: TGTGCCAGCAGTTACACCACCTATGGCTACACCTTC.

The chain employs TRBV28 and TRBJ1-1, with D possibly TRBD1 on 6 matching bases. The CDR3 contains 14 residues. Trimming shortened V by 7 bases and J by 2 bases, and 14 bases separated the two germline ends. In germline, CDR1 is MDHEN, CDR2 SYDVKM. CDR3 sequence: CASISQGKNTEAFF. The CDR3 DNA reads TGTGCCAGCATCTCCCAGGGGAAAAACACTGAAGCTTTCTTT.

This clonotype was counted only a few times. Possible read error: a much larger clone is one base away. V usage is TRBV6-5 and J usage is TRBJ1-2, with D possibly being TRBD1 (6 bases). Per the germline V gene, CDR1 is MNHEY and CDR2 is SVGAGI. The CDR3 length is 14 residues. CDR3 in amino acids: CVSRRTGLRYGYTF. DNA of the CDR3: TGTGTCAGCAGGCGTACAGGGCTACGCTATGGCTACACCTTC.

By share of the sample, this clonotype is medium-sized. The chain uses TRBV19 and TRBJ1-2; possible D gene TRBD1, 5 bases. Trimming removed 5 bases at V and 6 bases at J, with 13 bases between. The germline V gene has CDR1 LNHDA and CDR2 SQIVND (reference sequence). The CDR3 loop spans 13 amino acids. The CDR3 sequence is CASSGQGSDGYTF. CDR3 nucleotides: TGTGCCAGTAGTGGGCAGGGAAGTGATGGCTACACCTTC.